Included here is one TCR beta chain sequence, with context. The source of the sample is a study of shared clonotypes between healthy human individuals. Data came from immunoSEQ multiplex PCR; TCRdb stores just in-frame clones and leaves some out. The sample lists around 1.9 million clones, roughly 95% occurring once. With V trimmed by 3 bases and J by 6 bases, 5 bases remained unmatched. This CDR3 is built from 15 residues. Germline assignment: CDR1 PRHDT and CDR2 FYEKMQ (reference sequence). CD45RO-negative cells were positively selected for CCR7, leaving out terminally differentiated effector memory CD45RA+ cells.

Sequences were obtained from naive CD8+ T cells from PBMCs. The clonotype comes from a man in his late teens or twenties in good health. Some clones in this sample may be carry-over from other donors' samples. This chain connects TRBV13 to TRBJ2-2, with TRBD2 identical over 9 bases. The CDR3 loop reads CASSFPREGPGELFF. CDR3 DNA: TGTGCCAGCAGCTTCCCGCGGGAGGGCCCCGGGGAGCTGTTTTTT.